This T cell receptor beta chain was retrieved from a study of blood T cells in healthy people across ages. This CDR3 is built from 14 residues. Germline values: CDR1 ENHRY, CDR2 SYGVKD. V dropped 9 bases and J dropped 6; count of bases not matched to a gene: 12. A second PCR of roughly 7 to 11 cycles used a sample-barcoded 5' primer and a J-beta primer mix. TCRdb redid the calling of the 5' RACE reads with MiXCR, one entry per CDR3 protein. The sample includes 1.5 million to 2 million distinct CDR3 sequences, roughly 27% of them seen just once. A word on this clonotype: A single base separates this from a much larger clone, so it may be a read error.

This clonotype originated in a woman aged 30 to 39 in good health. Sequences were obtained from blood. The chain employs TRBV10-3 and TRBJ2-5; 8 nucleotides agree with TRBD1. The CDR3 coding sequence is TGTGCCATTAATCCTTTGGACAGGGAAAAGACCCAGTACTTC. This translates into CAINPLDREKTQYF.